Reported below is one T cell receptor (beta chain). This clone's antigen is unknown. It has no much larger one-base neighbor in the sample; base qualities were not kept. This specimen belongs to a study of beta chain features in type 1 diabetes (dated by TCRdb to between 2017 and 2018). Background on the whole study: Patients and healthy donors did not differ in mean age, gender distribution, total cell number or subset yield. In the study, recently diagnosed type 1 diabetes patients and matched healthy donors were compared on the TCRB repertoires of their sorted circulating CD4+ T cell subsets. A total of some 110 million sorted cells were examined across all samples, and the number of cells per subset was strongly correlated with RNA yield. Naive and central memory subsets were obtained from all 30 or so donors, but regulatory and stem cell-like memory subsets were isolated from only 8 patients and roughly 8 healthy donors.

The entire amount of isolated RNA was reverse transcribed using the High Capacity cDNA Reverse Transcription Kit, so the sequenced TCRB transcripts were expressed ones. Deep immunoSEQ sequencing was performed on naive, central memory and regulatory T cell samples, with an average of roughly 3.6 million total reads per sample. After sorted cells were lysed in RLT buffer, RNA was extracted with DNase-treated RNeasy Micro or Mini kits, with the choice depending on cell number. Each cell subset was processed on its own to prevent cross-contamination, while patient and healthy donor samples were processed together. Using the immunoSEQ multiplex PCR, TCRB sequences were amplified from cDNA into 87-bp fragments spanning the CDR3 region. Sequencing of the amplicons was done on the Illumina HiSeq platform. The authors processed their data as follows. PCR bias was computationally corrected using synthetic template baselines, reads within Hamming distance 2 were collapsed, and singletons that could not be merged were discarded. Reads were aligned against IMGT to assign V, D and J genes, CDR3 length and insertions or deletions at six rearrangement sites. Within each subset, clonotype counts were normalized to the number of sorted cells before true diversity and Gini coefficients were calculated with the tcR R package. Repertoire sharing was quantified using the overlap coefficient calculated on TCRB nucleotide sequences. Out-of-frame TCRB sequences from naive cells were analyzed to stand in for the pre-selection repertoire. Here the immuneACCESS table is served through TCRdb, limited to in-frame sequences with V and J called. Missing clones are a known gap in these copies; in checked studies unresolved V genes cover under half, and the rest lacks a known reason. Clone size and V and J calls were adopted from that table, with D and trimming inferred from the DNA. For this sample there are hundreds of thousands of clones; 11% to 15% appear just once. Approximately 0.039% of the sample rests with the top ten.

Study-wide conclusions, independent of this receptor: Naive, central memory and regulatory TCRB repertoires appeared to be more alike among patients than among healthy donors. Because cDNA rather than genomic DNA was sequenced, highly expressing activated cells could have been over-represented, although no difference in activation and CD3 levels was found between groups. Because small numbers of individuals were included in the HLA sub-analyses, any influence of HLA type on TCRB rearrangement was left unresolved. PCR may preferentially amplify shorter templates, but because patient and control samples were amplified and corrected together, any resulting skew would affect both groups equally. In all four CD4+ subsets, TCRB CDR3 length was moderately but significantly shorter in type 1 diabetes patients. At VDJ recombination sites, patients with type 1 diabetes made fewer insertions and deleted more nucleotides, a pattern implying thymic rearrangement abnormalities.

The CDR3 runs 18 residues from the cysteine to the phenylalanine. Just CDR3 DNA is preserved here, 54 bases in frame from base 1. The germline V gene supplies CDR1 SGHAT and CDR2 FQNNGV. The germline V and J ends show losses of 6 bases and 7 bases respectively, and no gene match explains 19 bases of the junction. A single peripheral blood draw of around 0.11 L on average was collected from each donor into heparinised tubes. A BD FACSAria II was used to sort naive, central memory, regulatory and stem cell-like memory CD4+ T cells with a panel that included CD45RO, CCR7, CD25, CD127, CD95 and CD27. Purity was above 98% for every sorted population. PBMCs were separated immediately by Lymphoprep density gradient centrifugation and were stained directly, without being cultured. So that batch effects would be minimized, each experiment stained and sorted samples in pairs, pairing one healthy donor with one patient.

Input material: naive CD4+ T cells from blood. Reading the label with the study, this specimen's cell subset or site is: true naive CD4+ T cells. The clonotype was recovered from a man aged 18 to 29 with type 1 diabetes. The chain is assembled from TRBV11-2 and TRBJ1-4; 8 central nucleotides agree with TRBD1. For the CDR3, the sequence is CASRVPGGGRDRSEKLFF. The DNA sequence follows: TGTGCCAGCAGGGTACCCGGGGGTGGACGGGACAGGAGTGAAAAACTGTTTTTT.